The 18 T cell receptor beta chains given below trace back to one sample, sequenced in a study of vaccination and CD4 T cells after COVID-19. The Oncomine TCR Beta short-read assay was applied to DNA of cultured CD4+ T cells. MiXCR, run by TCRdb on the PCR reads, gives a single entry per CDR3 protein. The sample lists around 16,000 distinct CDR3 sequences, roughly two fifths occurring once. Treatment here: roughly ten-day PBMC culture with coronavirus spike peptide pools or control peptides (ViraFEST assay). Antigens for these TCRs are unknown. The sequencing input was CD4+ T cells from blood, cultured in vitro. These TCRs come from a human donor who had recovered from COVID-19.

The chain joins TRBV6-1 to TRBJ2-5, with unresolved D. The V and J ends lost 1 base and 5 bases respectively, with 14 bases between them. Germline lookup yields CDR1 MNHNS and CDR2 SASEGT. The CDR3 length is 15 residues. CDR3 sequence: CASSEGSYFGETQYF. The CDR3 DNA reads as TGTGCCAGCAGTGAAGGGAGCTACTTTGGGGAGACCCAGTACTTC.

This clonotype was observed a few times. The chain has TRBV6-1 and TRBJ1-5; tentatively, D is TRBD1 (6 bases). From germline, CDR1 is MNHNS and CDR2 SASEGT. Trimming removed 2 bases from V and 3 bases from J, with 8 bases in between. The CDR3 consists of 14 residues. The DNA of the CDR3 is TGTGCCAGCAGTGAACGGGGGGCCAATCAGCCCCAGCATTTT. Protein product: CASSERGANQPQHF.

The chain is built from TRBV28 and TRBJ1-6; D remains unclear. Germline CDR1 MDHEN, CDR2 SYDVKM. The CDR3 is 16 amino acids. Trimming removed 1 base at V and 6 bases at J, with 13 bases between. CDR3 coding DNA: TGTGCCAGCAGTTTATCAGTAGGACTGGGTAATTCACCCCTCCACTTT. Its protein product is CASSLSVGLGNSPLHF.

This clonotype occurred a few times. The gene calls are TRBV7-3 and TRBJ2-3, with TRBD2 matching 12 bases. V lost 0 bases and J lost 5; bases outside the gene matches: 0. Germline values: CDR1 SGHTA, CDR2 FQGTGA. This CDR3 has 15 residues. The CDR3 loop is CASSLTGLAGDTQYF. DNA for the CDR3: TGTGCCAGCAGCTTAACGGGACTAGCGGGAGATACGCAGTATTTT.

Written as DNA, the CDR3 is TGTGCCGGCAAGCGGGCTCTCACAGATACGCAGTATTTT. Protein sequence: CAGKRALTDTQYF. The chain joins TRBV6-2 or TRBV6-3 to TRBJ2-3, with D possibly matching TRBD2 (6 bases). CDR3 length equals 13 residues. The V end lost 11 bases, the J end lost 2 bases, and 14 bases lay between the germline ends. Germline V gene data show CDR1 as MNHEY and CDR2 as SVGEGT.

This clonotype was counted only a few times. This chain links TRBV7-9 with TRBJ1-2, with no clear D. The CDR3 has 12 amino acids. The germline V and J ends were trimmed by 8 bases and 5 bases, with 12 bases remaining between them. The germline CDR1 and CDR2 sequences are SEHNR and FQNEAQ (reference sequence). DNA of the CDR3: TGTGCCAGCTCCTCTGGGGTATATGGCTACACCTTC. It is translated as CASSSGVYGYTF.

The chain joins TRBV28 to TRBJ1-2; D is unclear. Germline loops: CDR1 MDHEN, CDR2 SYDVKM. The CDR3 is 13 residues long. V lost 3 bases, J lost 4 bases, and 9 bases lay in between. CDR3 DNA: TGTGCCAGCAGTTTGCTGGGCGGCTATGGCTACACCTTC. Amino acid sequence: CASSLLGGYGYTF.

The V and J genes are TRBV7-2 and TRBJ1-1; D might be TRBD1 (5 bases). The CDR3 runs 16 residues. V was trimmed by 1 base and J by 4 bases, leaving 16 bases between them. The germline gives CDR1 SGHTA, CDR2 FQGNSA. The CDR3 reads CASSLGGGGGSTEAFF. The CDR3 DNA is TGTGCCAGCAGCTTAGGGGGGGGAGGTGGGAGCACTGAAGCTTTCTTT.

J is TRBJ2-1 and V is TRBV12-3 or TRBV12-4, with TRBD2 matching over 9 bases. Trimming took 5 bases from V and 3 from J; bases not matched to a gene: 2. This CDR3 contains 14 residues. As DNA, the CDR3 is TGTGCCAGCAGTCAGACTAGCGGCTACAATGAGCAGTTCTTC. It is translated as CASSQTSGYNEQFF.

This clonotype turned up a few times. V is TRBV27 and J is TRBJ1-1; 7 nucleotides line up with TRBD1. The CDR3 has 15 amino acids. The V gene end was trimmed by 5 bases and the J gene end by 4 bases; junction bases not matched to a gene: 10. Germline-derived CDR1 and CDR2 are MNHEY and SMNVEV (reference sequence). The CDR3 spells CASSRITGVGTEAFF. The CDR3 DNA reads TGTGCCAGCAGTAGGATAACAGGGGTCGGCACTGAAGCTTTCTTT.

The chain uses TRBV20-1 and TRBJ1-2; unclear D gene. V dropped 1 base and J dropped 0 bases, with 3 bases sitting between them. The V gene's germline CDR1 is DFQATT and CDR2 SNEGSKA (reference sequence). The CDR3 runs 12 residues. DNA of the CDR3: TGCAGTGCTAGAGCCCCTAACTATGGCTACACCTTC. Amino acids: CSARAPNYGYTF.

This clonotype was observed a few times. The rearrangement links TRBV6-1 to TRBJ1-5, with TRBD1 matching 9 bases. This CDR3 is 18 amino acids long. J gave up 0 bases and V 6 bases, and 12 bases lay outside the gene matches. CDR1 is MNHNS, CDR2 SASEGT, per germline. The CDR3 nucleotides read TGTGCCAGCAGCAGGGGACAGGGATTGAGGCTTAGCAATCAGCCCCAGCATTTT. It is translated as CASSRGQGLRLSNQPQHF.

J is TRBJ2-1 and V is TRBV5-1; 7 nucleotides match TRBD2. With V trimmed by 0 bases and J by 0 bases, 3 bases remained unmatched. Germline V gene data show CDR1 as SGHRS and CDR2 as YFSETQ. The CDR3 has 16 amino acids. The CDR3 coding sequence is TGCGCCAGCAGCTTGGTAGCGGGTAGCTCCTACAATGAGCAGTTCTTC. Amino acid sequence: CASSLVAGSSYNEQFF.

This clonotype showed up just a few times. Written as DNA, the CDR3 is TGTGCCAGCAGCGACCGGTTACCGTACAGGGGAGGCACAGATACGCAGTATTTT. Amino acid sequence: CASSDRLPYRGGTDTQYF. V and J are TRBV7-8 and TRBJ2-3; 7 nucleotides line up with TRBD1. Looked up from germline, CDR1 is SGHVS and CDR2 is FQNEAQ. CDR3 length: 18 amino acids. Trimming cost V 5 bases and J 1 base; bases outside gene matches: 15.

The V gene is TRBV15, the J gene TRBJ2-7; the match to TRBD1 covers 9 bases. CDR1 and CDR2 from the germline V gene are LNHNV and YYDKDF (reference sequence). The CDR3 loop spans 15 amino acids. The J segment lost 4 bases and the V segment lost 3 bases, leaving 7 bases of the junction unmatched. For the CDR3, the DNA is TGTGCCACCAGCAGGGAGGACAGGGGTCAATACGAGCAGTACTTC. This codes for CATSREDRGQYEQYF.

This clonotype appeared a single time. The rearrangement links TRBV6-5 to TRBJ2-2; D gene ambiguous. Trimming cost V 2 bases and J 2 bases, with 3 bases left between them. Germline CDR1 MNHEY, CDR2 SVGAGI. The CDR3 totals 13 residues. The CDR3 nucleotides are TGTGCCAGCAGTTACCCAAACACCGGGGAGCTGTTTTTT. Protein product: CASSYPNTGELFF.

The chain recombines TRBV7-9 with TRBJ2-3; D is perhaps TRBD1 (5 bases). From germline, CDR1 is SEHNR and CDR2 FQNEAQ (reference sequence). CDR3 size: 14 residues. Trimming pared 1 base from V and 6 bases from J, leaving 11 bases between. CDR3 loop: CASSLVVAGDTQYF. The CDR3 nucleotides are TGTGCCAGCAGCTTAGTGGTAGCAGGGGATACGCAGTATTTT.

The CDR3 bases are TGTGCCAGCTCACCGGCCGTTAACTATGGCTACACCTTC. Its protein is CASSPAVNYGYTF. The rearrangement links TRBV18 to TRBJ1-2; D gene uncertain. Germline loops: CDR1 KGHSH, CDR2 LQKENI. The CDR3 contains 13 residues. V was pared by 3 bases and J by 1 base, with 6 bases between.